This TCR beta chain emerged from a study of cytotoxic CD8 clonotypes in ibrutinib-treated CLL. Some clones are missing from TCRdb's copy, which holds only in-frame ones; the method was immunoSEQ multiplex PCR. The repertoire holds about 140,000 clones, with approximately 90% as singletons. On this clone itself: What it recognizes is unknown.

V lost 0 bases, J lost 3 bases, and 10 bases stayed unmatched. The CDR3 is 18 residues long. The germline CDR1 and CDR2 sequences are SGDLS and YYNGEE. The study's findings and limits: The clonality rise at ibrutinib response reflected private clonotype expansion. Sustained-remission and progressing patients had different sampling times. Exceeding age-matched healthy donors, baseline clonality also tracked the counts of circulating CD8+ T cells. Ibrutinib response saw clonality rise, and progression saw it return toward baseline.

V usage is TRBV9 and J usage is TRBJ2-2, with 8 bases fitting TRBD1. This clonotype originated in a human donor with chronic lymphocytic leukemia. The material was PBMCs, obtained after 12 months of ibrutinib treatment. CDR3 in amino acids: CASSVDPGGRPYTGELFF. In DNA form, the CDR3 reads TGTGCCAGCAGCGTAGATCCAGGGGGCCGCCCGTACACCGGGGAGCTGTTTTTT.